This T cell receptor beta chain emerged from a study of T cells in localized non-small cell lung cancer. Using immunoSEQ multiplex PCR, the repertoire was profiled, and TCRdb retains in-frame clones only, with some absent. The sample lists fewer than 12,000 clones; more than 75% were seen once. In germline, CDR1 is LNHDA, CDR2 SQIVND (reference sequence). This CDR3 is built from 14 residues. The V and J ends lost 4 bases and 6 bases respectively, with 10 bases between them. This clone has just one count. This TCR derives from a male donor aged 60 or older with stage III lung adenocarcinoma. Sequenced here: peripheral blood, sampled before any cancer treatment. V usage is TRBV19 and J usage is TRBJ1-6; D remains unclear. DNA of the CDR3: TGTGCCAGTAGTAGGGGTAGCGGTAATTCACCCCTCCACTTT. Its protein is CASSRGSGNSPLHF.